The sequence of this T cell receptor (beta chain) was determined in a study of identical twins. Study findings and constraints: Partial confounding of zero-insertion analyses by invariant MAIT and iNKT cells was possible.

TCRdb reanalysed the 5' RACE reads using MiXCR and keeps one entry per CDR3 protein. In the table there are approximately 670,000 distinct CDR3 sequences, 5.5% to 7.5% of which are singletons. This clonotype was detected ten times or more. Its specificity is unknown. V was trimmed by 3 bases and J by 2 bases, leaving 11 bases between them. This CDR3 region has 15 residues. This chain links TRBV12-3 or TRBV12-4 with TRBJ2-1, with TRBD1 as a possible D gene (5 bases). Sequencing was performed on naive T cells sorted from blood. The TCR was taken from a young man in good health. CDR3 nucleotides: TGTGCCAGCAGTTTGTCTCAGGGAACCTACAATGAGCAGTTCTTC. This encodes CASSLSQGTYNEQFF.